These 22 T cell receptor beta chains were all obtained from the same sample, sequenced in a study of cytomegalovirus exposure and HLA in healthy donors (dated by TCRdb to the late 2010s). Library preparation was by the immunoSEQ multiplex PCR assay. A mixture of 60 forward primers for TCR Vbeta segments and 13 reverse primers for TCR Jbeta segments was used in the multiplex PCR. Sourced from immuneACCESS, this table was stored by TCRdb with only in-frame sequences that have V and J called. A share of the clones is absent; for the studies checked, an unresolved V gene accounts for under half, and the remainder has no known explanation. Within this sample are 65,000 to 90,000 clones, with about four fifths of them counted one time only. Together, the top ten hold about 8.2% of the sample. Sequencing used PBMCs. The receptors stem from a woman aged 35 to 49 in good health and CMV-seropositive.

The rearrangement links TRBV4-1 to TRBJ1-1; the D gene is possibly TRBD1 (5 bases). V gave up 3 bases and J gave up 1 base, with 12 bases separating them. Germline CDR1 and CDR2: MGHRA and YSYEKL. There are 15 residues in the CDR3. In nucleotides, the CDR3 is TGCGCCAGCAGCCACCCCTTGACAGAGAACACTGAAGCTTTCTTT. As protein: CASSHPLTENTEAFF.

This clone appeared a few times. V gene TRBV6-6 combines with J gene TRBJ1-2, with 8 nucleotides matching TRBD1. Germline trimming cut 7 bases from V and 6 bases from J; bases unmatched to any gene: 13. The length of the CDR3 is 15 residues. CDR1 and CDR2 from the germline V gene are MNHNY and SVGAGI (reference sequence). The CDR3 sequence: CASTQQGQGEHGYTF. CDR3 DNA: TGTGCCAGCACCCAACAAGGACAGGGAGAACATGGCTACACCTTC.

The rearrangement joins TRBV7-9 to TRBJ1-1, with 10 bases lining up with TRBD1. Germline CDR1 SEHNR, CDR2 FQNEAQ (reference sequence). The length of the CDR3 is 17 residues. The V gene end was trimmed by 4 bases and the J gene end by 4 bases; junction bases not matched to a gene: 12. The CDR3 DNA is TGTGCCAGCAGCTATGACAGGGGGCGCGTTGGGGGCACTGAAGCTTTCTTT. Its translation is CASSYDRGRVGGTEAFF. Filled out from reference TRBV7-9 and TRBJ1-1, the complete variable domain reads DTGVSQNPRHKITKRGQNVTFRCDPISEHNRLYWYRQTLGQGPEFLTYFQNEAQLEKSRLLSDRFSAERPKGSFSTLEIQRTEQGDSAMYLCASSYDRGRVGGTEAFFGQGTRLTVV.

V usage is TRBV19 and J usage is TRBJ2-7, with D maybe TRBD2 (6 bases). Looked up from germline, CDR1 is LNHDA and CDR2 is SQIVND (reference sequence). CDR3 length: 15 residues. Trimming cost V 3 bases and J 0 bases, with 12 bases left between them. CDR3 loop: CASSISAGSSYEQYF. In nucleotides, the CDR3 is TGTGCCAGTAGTATCTCGGCGGGGTCCTCCTACGAGCAGTACTTC.

This clone was detected only once. V gene TRBV30 combines with J gene TRBJ1-3; TRBD1 matches at 8 bases. The CDR3 length is 13 residues. J lost 3 bases, V lost 6 bases, and 4 bases had no gene match. Germline V lookup: CDR1 GTSNPN, CDR2 SVGIG (reference sequence). In DNA, the CDR3 is TGTGCCTGCAACAGGGGGGGTGGAAACACCATATATTTT. It is translated as CACNRGGGNTIYF.

The V gene is TRBV5-4, the J gene TRBJ1-1, with no clear D. Trimming removed 5 bases from V and 1 base from J, with 9 bases in between. The CDR3 length is 13 residues. Germline V gene lookup returns CDR1 SGHNT and CDR2 YYREEE (reference sequence). The CDR3 region is CASRITGNTEAFF. The CDR3 DNA sequence: TGTGCCAGCAGGATAACTGGGAACACTGAAGCTTTCTTT.

The chain carries TRBV28 and TRBJ1-4; weak D call: TRBD1 (5 bases). Trimming pared 5 bases from V and 0 bases from J, leaving 10 bases between. The V gene's germline CDR1 is MDHEN and CDR2 SYDVKM. CDR3 length: 15 amino acids. CDR3 amino acids: CASSTSGTTNEKLFF. In DNA form, the CDR3 reads TGTGCCAGCAGTACCTCAGGGACAACTAATGAAAAACTGTTTTTT.

This clone was recorded a few times. The chain combines TRBV7-9 with TRBJ1-3; TRBD1 matches at 7 bases. V shed 5 bases and J 1 base; nucleotides not matched to a gene: 5. Per the germline V gene, CDR1 is SEHNR and CDR2 is FQNEAQ (reference sequence). The CDR3 extends over 15 amino acids. The CDR3 sequence: CASSLRQGSGNTIYF. In DNA, the CDR3 is TGTGCCAGCAGCCTGAGACAGGGATCTGGAAACACCATATATTTT. Full variable domain (missing parts from reference TRBV7-9 and TRBJ1-3): DTGVSQNPRHKITKRGQNVTFRCDPISEHNRLYWYRQTLGQGPEFLTYFQNEAQLEKSRLLSDRFSAERPKGSFSTLEIQRTEQGDSAMYLCASSLRQGSGNTIYFGEGSWLTVV.

This chain connects TRBV2 to TRBJ2-5; 14 bases align to TRBD2. CDR1 is SNHLY, CDR2 FYNNEI, per germline. The CDR3 extends over 18 amino acids. Unmatched junction bases numbered 3, after V lost 0 bases and J lost 0 bases. In DNA, the CDR3 is TGTGCCAGCAGTGAAGCTGGACTAGCGGGGGGTTACCAAGAGACCCAGTACTTC. Translating gives CASSEAGLAGGYQETQYF. Looking up the rest from reference TRBV2 and TRBJ2-5 gives the full variable domain: EPEVTQTPSHQVTQMGQEVILRCVPISNHLYFYWYRQILGQKVEFLVSFYNNEISEKSEIFDDQFSVERPDGSNFTLKIRSTKLEDSAMYFCASSEAGLAGGYQETQYFGPGTRLLVL.

Only one count was recorded for this clone. The chain joins TRBV5-4 to TRBJ1-4; maybe TRBD1 (5 bases). The germline V gene encodes CDR1 SGHNT and CDR2 YYREEE (reference sequence). The CDR3 covers 14 residues. V lost 2 bases and J 8 bases, leaving 13 bases between the germline ends. The CDR3 DNA follows: TGTGCCAGCAGCTTATTGGGGGAGGGCGAAAAACTGTTTTTT. It yields the protein CASSLLGEGEKLFF. Using reference TRBV5-4 and TRBJ1-4 for the parts outside the CDR3, the full variable domain is ETGVTQSPTHLIKTRGQQVTLRCSSQSGHNTVSWYQQALGQGPQFIFQYYREEENGRGNFPPRFSGLQFPNYSSELNVNALELDDSALYLCASSLLGEGEKLFFGSGTQLSVL.

The CDR3 is CASSQDSASTDTQYF. The CDR3 bases are TGCGCCAGCAGCCAAGACAGTGCTAGCACAGATACGCAGTATTTT. V is TRBV4-1 and J is TRBJ2-3; D remains unclear. CDR1 is MGHRA, CDR2 YSYEKL, per germline. Between the trimmed V and J ends, which lost 0 bases and 0 bases, there was a span of 7 bases. This CDR3 spans 15 amino acids.

The chain employs TRBV7-9 and TRBJ2-1; 10 bases fit TRBD1. The CDR3 sequence is 15 residues long. Losses at the gene ends were 4 bases for V and 6 bases for J; bases not matched to a gene: 6. Germline V gene lookup returns CDR1 SEHNR and CDR2 FQNEAQ (reference sequence). The CDR3 region is CASSYPGQGFNEQFF. The CDR3 DNA follows: TGTGCCAGCAGCTACCCGGGACAGGGGTTCAATGAGCAGTTCTTC.

The chain joins TRBV9 to TRBJ2-4, with a weak D call TRBD2 (5 bases). This CDR3 is built from 14 residues. CDR1 SGDLS and CDR2 YYNGEE come from the germline V gene. Trimming removed 0 bases at V and 7 bases at J, with 11 bases between. In DNA, the CDR3 is TGTGCCAGCAGCGTAGGGCTAGCCGATAACATTCAGTACTTC. Translated, it gives CASSVGLADNIQYF.

This chain joins TRBV5-1 and TRBJ2-3; 9 positions agree with TRBD2. The CDR3 is 17 residues long. The trim removed 0 bases at V and 1 base at J, leaving 6 bases unmatched. Germline V CDR1 and CDR2: SGHRS, YFSETQ. CDR3 DNA sequence: TGCGCCAGCAGCTTGGCCGCTAGCGGGGTTGGCACAGATACGCAGTATTTT. Translated, it gives CASSLAASGVGTDTQYF.

The chain is built from TRBV7-9 and TRBJ2-7; TRBD1 matches at 8 bases. The CDR3 consists of 15 residues. V was pared by 3 bases and J by 6 bases, with 10 bases of the junction left unmatched. Germline assignment: CDR1 SEHNR and CDR2 FQNEAQ (reference sequence). CDR3: CASSLNTGGGGEQYF. As DNA, the CDR3 is TGTGCCAGCAGCTTGAATACAGGGGGAGGAGGCGAGCAGTACTTC.

Of note for this clone: Other DNA sequences from this sample encode an identical CDR3 as well. This chain uses TRBV28 with TRBJ2-4; 10 nucleotides line up with TRBD1. Germline V CDR1 and CDR2: MDHEN, SYDVKM. J was trimmed by 2 bases and V by 2 bases; bases with no gene match: 12. The CDR3 contains 19 residues. In DNA, the CDR3 is TGTGCCAGCAGTTTAATTCTTTCCGGGACAGGGGTGACCAAAAACATTCAGTACTTC. Translation gives CASSLILSGTGVTKNIQYF.

The table lists this clone with a few counts. The V and J genes are TRBV4-2 and TRBJ1-1; D might be TRBD1 (5 bases). Germline V lookup: CDR1 LGHNA, CDR2 YNFKEQ. Trimming removed 0 bases from V and 1 base from J, with 12 bases in between. The length of the CDR3 is 16 residues. DNA for the CDR3: TGTGCCAGCAGCCAAGACCCGAGACAGCAGAACACTGAAGCTTTCTTT. Protein sequence: CASSQDPRQQNTEAFF.

The chain recombines TRBV5-6 with TRBJ2-5, with TRBD2 matching 15 bases. The germline V gene encodes CDR1 SGHDT and CDR2 YYEEEE. The CDR3 runs 16 residues. V dropped 7 bases and J dropped 1; count of bases not matched to a gene: 5. The CDR3 protein is CASGWTSGGAQETQYF. DNA of the CDR3: TGTGCCAGCGGGTGGACTAGCGGGGGGGCCCAAGAGACCCAGTACTTC.

This chain links TRBV18 with TRBJ1-4; TRBD1 matches at 8 bases. The CDR3 length is 14 residues. The germline gives CDR1 KGHSH, CDR2 LQKENI. The trim removed 8 bases at V and 8 bases at J, leaving 10 bases unmatched. The CDR3 region has the DNA TGTGCCAGCACCCCGGACAGGGTTGAAGAAAAACTGTTTTTT. This codes for CASTPDRVEEKLFF. The whole variable domain, remainder taken from reference TRBV18 and TRBJ1-4, is NAGVMQNPRHLVRRRGQEARLRCSPMKGHSHVYWYRQLPEEGLKFMVYLQKENIIDESGMPKERFSAEFPKEGPSILRIQQVVRGDSAAYFCASTPDRVEEKLFFGSGTQLSVL.

This chain connects TRBV27 to TRBJ2-1, with 9 bases that match TRBD2. This CDR3 comprises 15 residues. Trimming cost V 9 bases and J 6 bases; bases outside gene matches: 12. Looked up from germline, CDR1 is MNHEY and CDR2 is SMNVEV (reference sequence). The CDR3: CASSPTRGGRNEQFF. The CDR3 DNA reads as TGTGCCAGTTCACCGACGCGGGGGGGCCGCAATGAGCAGTTCTTC.

V and J are TRBV14 and TRBJ2-5; TRBD1 aligns across 7 bases. V gave up 1 base and J gave up 5 bases; unmatched junction bases: 10. Germline CDR1 is SGHDN and CDR2 is FVKESK. The CDR3 has 16 residues. CDR3 protein: CASSQAIGTAVETQYF. CDR3 DNA sequence: TGTGCCAGCAGCCAAGCAATAGGGACAGCAGTGGAGACCCAGTACTTC.

The chain has TRBV7-9 and TRBJ2-4; the match to TRBD1 covers 9 bases. V lost 6 bases and J lost 8; bases outside the gene matches: 5. Germline CDR1 and CDR2: SEHNR and FQNEAQ (reference sequence). CDR3 length equals 13 residues. CDR3 loop: CASRDRGKDIQYF. In DNA, the CDR3 is TGTGCCAGCAGAGACAGGGGGAAGGACATTCAGTACTTC.